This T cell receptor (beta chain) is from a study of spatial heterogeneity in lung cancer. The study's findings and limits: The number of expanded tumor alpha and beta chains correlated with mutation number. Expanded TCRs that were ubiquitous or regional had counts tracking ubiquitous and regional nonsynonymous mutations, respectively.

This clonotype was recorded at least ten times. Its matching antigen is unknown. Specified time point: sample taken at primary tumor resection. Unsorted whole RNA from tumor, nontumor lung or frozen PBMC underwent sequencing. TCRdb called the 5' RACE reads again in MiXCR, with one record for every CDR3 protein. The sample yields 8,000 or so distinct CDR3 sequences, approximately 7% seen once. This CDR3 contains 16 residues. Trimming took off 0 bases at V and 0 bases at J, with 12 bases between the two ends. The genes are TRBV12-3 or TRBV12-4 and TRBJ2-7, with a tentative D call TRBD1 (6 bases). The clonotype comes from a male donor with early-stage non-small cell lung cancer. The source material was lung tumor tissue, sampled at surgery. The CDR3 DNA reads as TGTGCCAGCAGTTTAGCGAACAGGGCGAGCTCCTACGAGCAGTACTTC. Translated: CASSLANRASSYEQYF.